Shown below are 20 T cell receptor beta chains from a single sample sequenced in a study of T cells in Graves' hyperthyroidism and ophthalmopathy. Amplified TCR beta CDR3 regions came from RNA transcripts. Primed by the HTBI set, a first-round RT-PCR was run on the TCR CDR3. In TCRdb, the multiplex PCR reads were re-called with MiXCR into one record per CDR3 protein. This table has over 650,000 distinct CDR3 sequences, about 15% appearing once. Source material: blood. These receptors were collected from a young man with Graves' hyperthyroidism.

This clonotype was seen at least ten times. The V gene is TRBV20-1, the J gene TRBJ2-1; possible D gene TRBD2, 7 bases. Trimming removed 0 bases from V and 7 bases from J, with 16 bases in between. The CDR3 spans 15 residues. Per the germline V gene, CDR1 is DFQATT and CDR2 is SNEGSKA (reference sequence). CDR3 DNA sequence: TGCAGTGCTAGAGATCCTTGGGGAGGGGGTAATGAGCAGTTCTTC. Protein sequence: CSARDPWGGGNEQFF.

Turning to this clonotype: A read error may be the cause here, since a much bigger clone is one base away. The genes are TRBV2 and TRBJ1-4; D possibly corresponds to TRBD1 (6 bases). The V gene's germline CDR1 is SNHLY and CDR2 FYNNEI. The CDR3 totals 15 residues. The CDR3 sequence: CASSEGDMSNEKLLF. In nucleotides, the CDR3 is TGTGCCAGCAGTGAAGGGGACATGAGTAATGAAAAACTGCTTTTT.

This clonotype has a count of ten or more. The rearrangement joins TRBV28 to TRBJ2-7; 8 bases are a match to TRBD1. J was trimmed by 4 bases and V by 5 bases; bases with no gene match: 13. Germline V lookup: CDR1 MDHEN, CDR2 SYDVKM. CDR3 length: 16 amino acids. The CDR3: CASSTLGTGHRYEQYF. For the CDR3, the DNA is TGTGCCAGCAGTACCCTAGGGACAGGCCACCGATACGAGCAGTACTTC.

The CDR3 sequence: CSVAGRLTDTQYF. CDR3 DNA sequence: TGCAGCGTTGCCGGGAGGCTCACAGATACGCAGTATTTT. This chain uses TRBV20-1 with TRBJ2-3; 7 bases are shared with TRBD2. CDR3 size: 13 residues. The germline V gene has CDR1 DFQATT and CDR2 SNEGSKA (reference sequence).

The rearrangement uses TRBV4-1 and TRBJ2-2; D gene uncertain. Per the germline V gene, CDR1 is MGHRA and CDR2 is YSYEKL. The CDR3 is made up of 18 amino acids. Trimming took 2 bases from V and 2 from J, leaving 18 bases between them. The CDR3 bases are TGCGCCAGCAGCCAAAAAGGGCCTTTGCGAGGTAACACCGGGGAGCTGTTTTTT. Encoded protein: CASSQKGPLRGNTGELFF.

V and J are TRBV13 and TRBJ2-1; the D gene is possibly TRBD2 (6 bases). Germline values: CDR1 PRHDT, CDR2 FYEKMQ (reference sequence). Trimming took 0 bases from V and 10 from J, leaving 19 bases between them. The CDR3 has 16 amino acids. DNA for the CDR3: TGTGCCAGCAGCTTAGGCCGGGGGACTTACGGTAGCGAGCAGTTCTTC. Translation gives CASSLGRGTYGSEQFF.

This clonotype was observed a single time. The rearrangement uses TRBV29-1 and TRBJ2-1; D call uncertain. V lost 1 base and J lost 0, with 7 bases in between. The CDR3 is made up of 14 amino acids. Germline V lookup: CDR1 SQVTM, CDR2 ANQGSEA. In DNA form, the CDR3 reads TGCAGCGTTGAAGCACCCTCCTCCTACAATGAGCAGTTCTTC. The encoded protein is CSVEAPSSYNEQFF.

This clonotype appeared many times. This chain uses TRBV29-1 with TRBJ2-5; TRBD1 matches 10 bases. There are 16 residues in the CDR3. Per germline, CDR1 SQVTM and CDR2 ANQGSEA. Trimming removed 1 base from V and 4 bases from J; junction bases left unmatched: 9. In nucleotides, the CDR3 is TGCAGCGTTGAAGGGGGGGACAGGGGATCGGTAGAGACCCAGTACTTC. Translation gives CSVEGGDRGSVETQYF.

This clonotype was counted once. The chain combines TRBV19 with TRBJ2-3; D remains unclear. The V and J ends lost 5 bases and 2 bases respectively, with 23 bases between them. The germline V gene encodes CDR1 LNHDA and CDR2 SQIVND (reference sequence). The CDR3 totals 18 residues. Here the CDR3 DNA reads TGTGCCAGTAGTTTAACCCTGGGCGCGTCAAAAATCACAGATACGCAGTATTTT. This codes for CASSLTLGASKITDTQYF.

There are many counts of this clonotype. The genes are TRBV12-3 or TRBV12-4 and TRBJ2-5, with unresolved D. The CDR3 contains 13 residues. V was pared by 5 bases and J by 2 bases, with 9 bases between. The CDR3: CASSATRQETQYF. CDR3 coding DNA: TGTGCCAGCAGTGCCACTCGGCAAGAGACCCAGTACTTC.

The genes are TRBV29-1 and TRBJ2-1; 10 bases align to TRBD2. The junction had 16 bases not matched to a gene; V was cut back by 7 bases and J by 7 bases. The germline CDR1 and CDR2 sequences are SQVTM and ANQGSEA. The CDR3 has 16 residues. The DNA of the CDR3 is TGCAGCGCCAGGGGACCCCTAGCGGGAGTATTTAATGAGCAGTTCTTC. This gives the protein CSARGPLAGVFNEQFF.

This clonotype has at least ten counts. This chain uses TRBV6-2 or TRBV6-3 with TRBJ2-7; 9 bases agree with TRBD2. The CDR3 is 15 residues long. Germline CDR1 MNHEY, CDR2 SVGEGT. J lost 5 bases, V lost 4 bases, and 9 bases had no gene match. The CDR3, as DNA: TGTGCCAGCAGTTCGATAGCGGGAGAGGGGGACGAGCAGTACTTC. This sequence encodes CASSSIAGEGDEQYF.

The chain links TRBV9 to TRBJ1-2; D gene unclear. From germline, CDR1 is SGDLS and CDR2 YYNGEE. The CDR3 runs 14 residues. Trimming took off 4 bases at V and 0 bases at J, with 10 bases between the two ends. Here the CDR3 reads CASSLREANYGYTF. CDR3 nucleotides: TGTGCCAGCAGCTTAAGGGAAGCTAACTATGGCTACACCTTC.

The V gene is TRBV11-2, the J gene TRBJ2-7, with 13 bases matching TRBD2. The CDR3 length is 16 residues. CDR1 is SGHAT, CDR2 FQNNGV, per germline. J gave up 5 bases and V 5 bases, and 9 bases lay outside the gene matches. In DNA, the CDR3 is TGTGCCAGCAGCCCCGGACTAGCGGGAGATCGCCACGAGCAGTACTTC. Translated, it gives CASSPGLAGDRHEQYF.

The V gene is TRBV6-1, the J gene TRBJ1-4, with TRBD1 identical over 9 bases. Germline V gives CDR1 MNHNS, CDR2 SASEGT. The CDR3 has 16 residues. J gave up 3 bases and V 8 bases, and 10 bases lay outside the gene matches. CDR3 nucleotides: TGTGCCAGCGATACAGGGGGCGAAGGATCTAATGAAAAACTGTTTTTT. It encodes CASDTGGEGSNEKLFF.

J is TRBJ2-3 and V is TRBV20-1; 9 bases match TRBD2. After removal of 0 bases from V and 2 bases from J, the junction contained 6 bases not matched to a gene. This CDR3 region has 16 residues. CDR1 is DFQATT, CDR2 SNEGSKA, per germline (reference sequence). The DNA for the CDR3 is TGCAGTGCTAGAGATGGGAGCGGGAGGCACACAGATACGCAGTATTTT. Its translation: CSARDGSGRHTDTQYF.

This clonotype was seen repeatedly, ten times or more. The chain couples TRBV2 to TRBJ2-3; TRBD1 might be the D (6 bases). CDR1 and CDR2 (germline): SNHLY, FYNNEI. Trimming took 4 bases from V and 2 from J, leaving 7 bases between them. The CDR3 consists of 13 residues. CDR3 sequence reads: CASSGQVTDTQYF. For the CDR3, the DNA is TGTGCCAGCAGTGGACAGGTCACAGATACGCAGTATTTT.

This clonotype was detected only a few times. The rearrangement uses TRBV29-1 and TRBJ1-2; 7 bases agree with TRBD1. The germline CDR1 and CDR2 sequences are SQVTM and ANQGSEA. The CDR3 has 11 amino acids. Germline trimming cut 8 bases from V and 10 bases from J; bases unmatched to any gene: 10. CDR3: CSTGTASLYTF. The CDR3 DNA is TGCAGCACCGGGACAGCGTCCCTCTACACCTTC.

This clonotype appeared a few times. The chain employs TRBV28 and TRBJ2-1, with 12 bases that match TRBD2. The junction had 9 bases not matched to a gene; V was cut back by 3 bases and J by 15 bases. Germline-derived CDR1 and CDR2 are MDHEN and SYDVKM. The CDR3 spans 14 residues. CDR3 residues: CASSFTSGRFSWFF. The CDR3 DNA reads TGTGCCAGCAGTTTTACTAGCGGGAGGTTTTCATGGTTCTTC.

This clonotype was observed many times. The chain uses TRBV27 and TRBJ2-5; possibly TRBD1 for D (5 bases). This CDR3 contains 16 residues. The germline V and J ends were trimmed by 0 bases and 2 bases, with 13 bases remaining between them. The germline CDR1 and CDR2 sequences are MNHEY and SMNVEV (reference sequence). CDR3 in amino acids: CASSLSVRHRQETQYF. The CDR3 DNA sequence: TGTGCCAGCAGTTTATCAGTACGGCACAGGCAAGAGACCCAGTACTTC.